One sample yielded the 32 T cell receptor beta chains listed below, sequenced in a study of blood T cell repertoires in COVID-19. Using immunoSEQ multiplex PCR, the repertoire was profiled, and TCRdb retains in-frame clones only, with some absent. The sample carries about 240,000 clones, approximately 80% recorded once. The sequenced sample was peripheral blood. The receptors stem from a woman in her seventies with acute or convalescent COVID-19.

The CDR3 bases are TGTGCCAGCAGCTTGAGGGCAGGGAGGGAGCAGTACTTC. As protein: CASSLRAGREQYF. The gene calls are TRBV5-6 and TRBJ2-7, with D possibly matching TRBD2 (6 bases). Germline V gene lookup returns CDR1 SGHDT and CDR2 YYEEEE. The CDR3 runs 13 residues. V lost 1 base and J lost 7, with 12 bases in between.

The chain's CDR3 is CASKIGLGGNEQFF. The CDR3 region has the DNA TGCGCCAGTAAGATCGGGTTGGGGGGCAATGAGCAGTTCTTC. This chain connects TRBV5-1 to TRBJ2-1; possible D gene TRBD2, 6 bases. Germline V gene lookup returns CDR1 SGHRS and CDR2 YFSETQ. The CDR3 length is 14 residues. Trimming stripped 8 bases from V and 6 bases from J, with 18 bases between.

This clone was picked up a small number of times. The rearrangement links TRBV29-1 to TRBJ2-5; D ambiguous. V was clipped by 6 bases and J by 2 bases, with 7 bases between them. Per the germline V gene, CDR1 is SQVTM and CDR2 is ANQGSEA. CDR3 length: 11 residues. CDR3 protein: CSVLEQETQYF. The CDR3 DNA is TGCAGCGTGCTGGAGCAAGAGACCCAGTACTTC. Full variable domain (outside the CDR3, taken from reference TRBV29-1 and TRBJ2-5): SAVISQKPSRDICQRGTSLTIQCQVDSQVTMMFWYRQQPGQSLTLIATANQGSEATYESGFVIDKFPISRPNLTFSTLTVSNMSPEDSSIYLCSVLEQETQYFGPGTRLLVL.

The chain has TRBV2 and TRBJ1-5; D might be TRBD1 (5 bases). From germline, CDR1 is SNHLY and CDR2 FYNNEI. The length of the CDR3 is 14 residues. V lost 6 bases to trimming and J lost 2 bases, with 11 bases between them. The CDR3 DNA reads TGTGCCAGCAGCGAAATGACAGGCAATCAGCCCCAGCATTTT. This gives the protein CASSEMTGNQPQHF.

V gene TRBV23-1 combines with J gene TRBJ1-4; D unresolved. TRBV23-1 is an ORF; its function is uncertain. Trimming removed 5 bases from V and 2 bases from J, with 15 bases in between. CDR3 length: 16 amino acids. This CDR3 reads CASSSREGVTNEKLFF. CDR3 coding DNA: TGCGCCAGCAGTAGTAGGGAGGGAGTCACTAATGAAAAACTGTTTTTT.

This chain connects TRBV2 to TRBJ2-7, with TRBD1 matching 8 bases. Trimming cost V 3 bases and J 8 bases; bases outside gene matches: 9. This CDR3 has 14 amino acids. CDR1 and CDR2 (germline): SNHLY, FYNNEI. The DNA of the CDR3 is TGTGCCAGCAGTGACCGGACAGGGATTGAGAAGCAGTACTTC. This gives the protein CASSDRTGIEKQYF.

This clone has just a few counts. The J gene is TRBJ1-2, the V gene TRBV7-2, with D perhaps matching TRBD1 (6 bases). Germline CDR1 and CDR2: SGHTA and FQGNSA. The CDR3 contains 14 residues. The V gene lost 1 base and the J gene lost 6 bases, with 12 bases spanning the gap. CDR3 nucleotides: TGTGCCAGCAGCTTAGTGCGGGGGGCGGATGGCTACACCTTC. Protein: CASSLVRGADGYTF.

The chain carries TRBV7-2 and TRBJ1-2, with D possibly matching TRBD1 (6 bases). CDR3 length: 14 amino acids. Per germline, CDR1 SGHTA and CDR2 FQGNSA. V lost 1 base and J 2 bases, leaving 8 bases between the germline ends. In nucleotides, the CDR3 is TGTGCCAGCAGCTTAGACAGGGAGAACTATGGCTACACCTTC. It codes for CASSLDRENYGYTF. The full variable domain, its missing parts supplied by reference TRBV7-2 and TRBJ1-2, is GAGVSQSPSNKVTEKGKDVELRCDPISGHTALYWYRQSLGQGLEFLIYFQGNSAPDKSGLPSDRFSAERTGGSVSTLTIQRTQQEDSAVYLCASSLDRENYGYTFGSGTRLTVV.

On this clone itself: This CDR3 is also generated by other DNA sequences in the sample. V and J are TRBV7-2 and TRBJ1-6, with no clear D. CDR3 length equals 14 residues. Trimming removed 1 base from V and 7 bases from J, with 8 bases in between. Looked up from germline, CDR1 is SGHTA and CDR2 is FQGNSA. The CDR3 loop is CASSLESQNSPLHF. The CDR3 DNA reads TGTGCCAGCAGCTTAGAATCCCAAAATTCACCCCTCCACTTT.

This clone was counted only a few times. The chain is built from TRBV10-3 and TRBJ1-4; possibly TRBD1 for D (5 bases). Germline V gene lookup returns CDR1 ENHRY and CDR2 SYGVKD. The CDR3 length is 13 residues. V was cut by 10 bases and J by 5 bases, with 14 bases left in between. The chain's CDR3 is CASTERQNEKLFF. CDR3 DNA sequence: TGTGCCAGTACAGAGAGACAGAATGAAAAACTGTTTTTT.

This rearrangement joins TRBV7-2 to TRBJ1-5; D is ambiguous. Trimming took off 4 bases at V and 1 base at J, with 8 bases between the two ends. Germline values: CDR1 SGHTA, CDR2 FQGNSA. The CDR3 loop spans 14 amino acids. The CDR3, as DNA: TGTGCCAGCAGCTCCGATACAAGCAATCAGCCCCAGCATTTT. This encodes CASSSDTSNQPQHF.

V is TRBV19 and J is TRBJ1-5, with D perhaps matching TRBD1 (5 bases). This CDR3 region has 14 residues. Per the germline V gene, CDR1 is LNHDA and CDR2 is SQIVND (reference sequence). Trimming shortened V by 5 bases and J by 7 bases, and 15 bases separated the two germline ends. The CDR3 sequence: CASSVGGQGQPQHF. DNA of the CDR3: TGTGCCAGTAGTGTGGGAGGACAAGGGCAGCCCCAGCATTTT.

V gene TRBV5-4 combines with J gene TRBJ2-2; tentative D call: TRBD2 (6 bases). Germline V gene lookup returns CDR1 SGHNT and CDR2 YYREEE (reference sequence). The CDR3 consists of 14 residues. Trimming shortened V by 0 bases and J by 5 bases, and 8 bases separated the two germline ends. The CDR3 DNA sequence: TGTGCCAGCAGCTTGGTTAGCGGAACCGGGGAGCTGTTTTTT. It yields the protein CASSLVSGTGELFF.

In its sample, this clone was seen once. This chain connects TRBV2 to TRBJ1-5; 9 positions match TRBD1. CDR1 and CDR2 (germline): SNHLY, FYNNEI. The V and J ends lost 4 bases and 1 base, in that order; junction bases with no gene match: 14. This CDR3 region has 19 residues. The CDR3 nucleotides are TGTGCCAGCAGTGGAGGGTACAGGGGGCGGGGACGGAGCAATCAGCCCCAGCATTTT. Its protein is CASSGGYRGRGRSNQPQHF.

DNA of the CDR3: TGTGCCAGTAGATCGAGCTTGAGCTCCTACAATGAGCAGTTCTTC. Translated: CASRSSLSSYNEQFF. This chain links TRBV19 with TRBJ2-1; no clear D gene. CDR1 and CDR2 (germline): LNHDA, SQIVND (reference sequence). The CDR3 is 15 residues long. Trimming removed 6 bases at V and 0 bases at J, with 12 bases between.

This chain links TRBV5-1 with TRBJ1-3; TRBD1 is a possible D gene (5 bases). The CDR3 extends over 15 amino acids. Trimming cost V 0 bases and J 2 bases, with 9 bases left between them. Germline CDR1 reads SGHRS; CDR2 reads YFSETQ. The CDR3 DNA sequence: TGCGCCAGCAGCTTGGCCGGGGGTGCTGGAAACACCATATATTTT. It translates to CASSLAGGAGNTIYF.

The chain couples TRBV11-2 to TRBJ2-5; 7 bases fit TRBD2. The junction had 12 bases not matched to a gene; V was cut back by 6 bases and J by 5 bases. The CDR3 has 15 amino acids. Germline V gene data show CDR1 as SGHAT and CDR2 as FQNNGV. The CDR3 here is CASSLQRGPGETQYF. For the CDR3, the DNA is TGTGCCAGCAGTCTCCAGCGGGGCCCGGGTGAGACCCAGTACTTC.

V is TRBV27 and J is TRBJ1-6, with 8 bases lining up with TRBD1. V was pared by 3 bases and J by 7 bases, with 2 bases of the junction left unmatched. Germline values: CDR1 MNHEY, CDR2 SMNVEV (reference sequence). CDR3 length equals 14 residues. The CDR3 DNA is TGTGCCAGCAGTTTTAGGACAGGGAATTCACCCCTCCACTTT. Its translation: CASSFRTGNSPLHF.

V is TRBV7-2 and J is TRBJ2-7; 9 bases align to TRBD2. This CDR3 spans 18 amino acids. Per germline, CDR1 SGHTA and CDR2 FQGNSA. With 5 bases clipped from V and 0 bases from J, the junction kept 14 bases outside the gene matches. CDR3 coding DNA: TGTGCCAGCAGCCCAAGGAGCGGTGGAGCGGGGGGCTCCTACGAGCAGTACTTC. This sequence encodes CASSPRSGGAGGSYEQYF.

This rearrangement joins TRBV19 to TRBJ1-1; D may be TRBD1 (5 bases). Germline V lookup: CDR1 LNHDA, CDR2 SQIVND (reference sequence). This CDR3 spans 15 amino acids. Trimming shortened V by 5 bases and J by 4 bases, and 17 bases separated the two germline ends. For the CDR3, the DNA is TGTGCCAGTAGTTCTGACAGAGGCAGGGCCACTGAAGCTTTCTTT. This translates into CASSSDRGRATEAFF. Complete variable domain (other parts from reference TRBV19 and TRBJ1-1): DGGITQSPKYLFRKEGQNVTLSCEQNLNHDAMYWYRQDPGQGLRLIYYSQIVNDFQKGDIAEGYSVSREKKESFPLTVTSAQKNPTAFYLCASSSDRGRATEAFFGQGTRLTVV.

This clone was seen a few times. The V gene is TRBV5-1, the J gene TRBJ2-5, with D tentatively TRBD1 (5 bases). The V end was cut by 0 bases, the J end by 3 bases, with 12 bases between. Germline V gene lookup returns CDR1 SGHRS and CDR2 YFSETQ. The CDR3 has 15 residues. CDR3 coding DNA: TGCGCCAGCAGCTTGGCAGGGTTAAAGGAAGAGACCCAGTACTTC. Its protein is CASSLAGLKEETQYF.

This clone was recorded once. The J gene is TRBJ1-1, the V gene TRBV28; unclear D gene. This CDR3 comprises 13 residues. V lost 8 bases, J lost 0 bases, and 10 bases lay in between. Germline loops: CDR1 MDHEN, CDR2 SYDVKM. In DNA, the CDR3 is TGTGCCAGCGGTAGCAGATTGAACACTGAAGCTTTCTTT. The encoded protein is CASGSRLNTEAFF.

The CDR3 DNA sequence: TGTGCCAGCTCCCTCGCACGGGGGGGCTCCTACAATGAGCAGTTCTTC. Translating it yields CASSLARGGSYNEQFF. The gene calls are TRBV18 and TRBJ2-1, with 8 bases fitting TRBD2. Germline V gene sequence: CDR1 KGHSH, CDR2 LQKENI. Germline trimming cut 6 bases from V and 0 bases from J; bases unmatched to any gene: 7. The CDR3 contains 16 residues.

This chain joins TRBV7-2 and TRBJ1-5; TRBD1 aligns across 7 bases. CDR1 and CDR2 (germline): SGHTA, FQGNSA. The V and J ends lost 5 bases and 4 bases, in that order; junction bases with no gene match: 8. This CDR3 has 15 residues. The DNA of the CDR3 is TGTGCCAGCAGCACCTTCGGGACAGCTAATCAGCCCCAGCATTTT. As protein: CASSTFGTANQPQHF.

The chain couples TRBV6-2 or TRBV6-3 to TRBJ1-2; D is uncertain. Trimming took 2 bases from V and 4 from J, leaving 5 bases between them. The CDR3 runs 12 residues. Germline V gene data show CDR1 as MNHEY and CDR2 as SVGEGT. CDR3 residues: CASSYARYGYTF. In DNA form, the CDR3 reads TGTGCCAGCAGTTACGCGCGCTATGGCTACACCTTC.

The chain links TRBV6-2 or TRBV6-3 to TRBJ1-1; no clear D gene. Trimming pared 4 bases from V and 0 bases from J, leaving 12 bases between. The germline V gene encodes CDR1 MNHEY and CDR2 SVGEGT. This CDR3 spans 15 amino acids. The CDR3 loop reads CASSFRGLLNTEAFF. CDR3 bases: TGTGCCAGCAGTTTCCGAGGCCTTTTGAACACTGAAGCTTTCTTT.

This clone was seen more than once but under ten times. The rearrangement uses TRBV5-4 and TRBJ2-5; 7 nucleotides align to TRBD2. V trimming: 6 bases; J trimming: 1 base; junction bases outside the gene matches: 12. Looked up from germline, CDR1 is SGHNT and CDR2 is YYREEE (reference sequence). The CDR3 has 16 residues. CDR3 protein: CASTRASGGGQETQYF. The CDR3, as DNA: TGTGCCAGCACCCGAGCTTCTGGCGGGGGCCAAGAGACCCAGTACTTC.

V and J are TRBV15 and TRBJ2-3; maybe TRBD1 (6 bases). CDR3 length: 15 amino acids. Per germline, CDR1 LNHNV and CDR2 YYDKDF (reference sequence). Trimming left V 1 base short and J 2 bases short, with 10 bases between. The CDR3 reads CATSRGRGHTDTQYF. The CDR3 nucleotides are TGTGCCACCAGCAGAGGAAGGGGACACACAGATACGCAGTATTTT.

Only a few counts were recorded for this clone. The chain uses TRBV3-1 (or the pseudogene TRBV3-2) and TRBJ1-5; a possible D gene is TRBD1 (6 bases). Germline lookup yields CDR1 LGHDT and CDR2 YNNKEL (reference sequence). The CDR3 contains 19 residues. V was trimmed by 0 bases and J by 6 bases, leaving 24 bases between them. The CDR3 coding sequence is TGTGCCAGCAGCCAAGATCGGTCCGGGACACAGGGATTGGGTCAGCCCCAGCATTTT. It yields the protein CASSQDRSGTQGLGQPQHF.

This clone was found a few times. The chain combines TRBV4-1 with TRBJ2-3; 8 bases agree with TRBD1. Germline trimming cut 0 bases from V and 4 bases from J; bases unmatched to any gene: 12. Germline-derived CDR1 and CDR2 are MGHRA and YSYEKL. The CDR3 length is 18 residues. The CDR3 nucleotides read TGCGCCAGCAGCCAAGATCCGAGACAGGGGTTGGCGGCAGATACGCAGTATTTT. It encodes CASSQDPRQGLAADTQYF.

The genes are TRBV18 and TRBJ2-3; 7 nucleotides align to TRBD2. The V segment lost 6 bases and the J segment 3 bases; nucleotides outside the gene matches: 6. This CDR3 is built from 14 residues. CDR1 is KGHSH, CDR2 LQKENI, per germline. Written as DNA, the CDR3 is TGTGCCAGCTCCTTAGGAGCGGGGACAGATACGCAGTATTTT. It codes for CASSLGAGTDTQYF.

This sequence joins TRBV5-1 and TRBJ2-5; 10 nucleotides match TRBD1. V was clipped by 1 base and J by 10 bases; unmatched bases: 10. In germline, CDR1 is SGHRS, CDR2 YFSETQ. This CDR3 is 15 amino acids long. CDR3 residues: CASSLYGTGDLNQYF. As DNA, the CDR3 is TGCGCCAGCAGCTTGTATGGGACAGGGGATTTAAACCAGTACTTC.